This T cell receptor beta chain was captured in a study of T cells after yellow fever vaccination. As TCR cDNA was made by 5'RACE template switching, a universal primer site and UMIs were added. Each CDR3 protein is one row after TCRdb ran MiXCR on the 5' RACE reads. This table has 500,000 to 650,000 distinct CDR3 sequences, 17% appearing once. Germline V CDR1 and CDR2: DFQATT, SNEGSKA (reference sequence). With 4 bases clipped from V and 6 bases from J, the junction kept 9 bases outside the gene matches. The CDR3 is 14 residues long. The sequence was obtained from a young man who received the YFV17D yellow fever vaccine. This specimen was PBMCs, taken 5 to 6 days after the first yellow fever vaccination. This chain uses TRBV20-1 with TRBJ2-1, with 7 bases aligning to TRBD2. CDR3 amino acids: CSATAGVFGNEQFF. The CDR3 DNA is TGCAGTGCTACTGCGGGGGTTTTTGGCAATGAGCAGTTCTTC.